The 7 T cell receptor beta chains in this list originate from one sample, sequenced in a study of Ad26.COV2.S vaccination and SARS-CoV-2 variants. Profiling relied on immunoSEQ multiplex PCR, and the TCRdb table lists in-frame clones only, not all of them. The sample contains about 350,000 clones, about nine tenths of which appear only once. Treatment here: around 19 received Ad26.COV2.S at low or high dose, single or two shots; several received placebo; per-sample allocation not given. It was on day 63 after the first vaccine or placebo injection that samples were taken. The sequencing here drew on peripheral blood, taken in a trial of Ad26.COV2.S vaccine versus placebo. The source is a person aged 18 to 59 who received the Ad26.COV2.S COVID-19 vaccine or a placebo.

Here the CDR3 reads CASVGQGDSPLHF. For the CDR3, the DNA is TGCGCCAGCGTAGGACAGGGGGATTCACCCCTCCACTTT. The rearrangement links TRBV10-2 to TRBJ1-6, with 10 bases identical to TRBD1. There are 13 residues in the CDR3. Germline V gives CDR1 WSHSY, CDR2 SAAADI. V trimming: 8 bases; J trimming: 8 bases; junction bases outside the gene matches: 3.

The chain has TRBV24-1 and TRBJ1-1; no clear D. Germline CDR1 KGHDR, CDR2 SFDVKD. CDR3 length equals 12 residues. V shed 7 bases and J shed 11 bases, with 16 bases lying between them. CDR3 DNA sequence: TGTGCCACCAGCCCCCCGGGTCCCGAGGCTTTCTTT. This sequence encodes CATSPPGPEAFF.

This chain joins TRBV19 and TRBJ2-7; 8 positions agree with TRBD2. CDR3 length: 14 residues. Germline V gene data show CDR1 as LNHDA and CDR2 as SQIVND (reference sequence). Trimming at V came to 4 bases and at J to 4 bases, leaving 6 bases not matched to a gene. CDR3 coding DNA: TGTGCCAGTAGTAAAAGCGGGAGAATGTACGAGCAGTACTTC. This gives the protein CASSKSGRMYEQYF.

The chain has TRBV13 and TRBJ1-1; D might be TRBD1 (6 bases). CDR1 is PRHDT and CDR2 is FYEKMQ in the germline V gene (reference sequence). V lost 5 bases and J lost 0, with 13 bases in between. This CDR3 region has 15 residues. CDR3 in amino acids: CASSEGGPVNTEAFF. The CDR3 nucleotides read TGTGCCAGCAGCGAAGGGGGTCCGGTGAACACTGAAGCTTTCTTT. Full variable domain (outside the CDR3, taken from reference TRBV13 and TRBJ1-1): AAGVIQSPRHLIKEKRETATLKCYPIPRHDTVYWYQQGPGQDPQFLISFYEKMQSDKGSIPDRFSAQQFSDYHSELNMSSLELGDSALYFCASSEGGPVNTEAFFGQGTRLTVV.

The J gene is TRBJ2-1, the V gene TRBV5-8; the D gene is possibly TRBD1 (5 bases). This CDR3 comprises 16 residues. Germline loops: CDR1 SGHTS, CDR2 YDEGEE. Trimming took off 1 base at V and 0 bases at J, with 11 bases between the two ends. The CDR3 here is CASSLFRVSSYNEQFF. For the CDR3, the DNA is TGTGCCAGCAGCTTGTTCAGGGTAAGCTCCTACAATGAGCAGTTCTTC.

The V and J genes are TRBV11-2 and TRBJ2-3; D call uncertain. The V gene lost 3 bases and the J gene lost 5 bases, with 12 bases spanning the gap. CDR1 and CDR2 (germline): SGHAT, FQNNGV. The CDR3 totals 14 residues. The CDR3 region is CASSFGVAEDTQYF. The CDR3 nucleotides read TGTGCCAGCAGCTTTGGAGTAGCTGAAGATACGCAGTATTTT.

The gene calls are TRBV30 and TRBJ1-5, with 8 positions matching TRBD1. Germline lookup yields CDR1 GTSNPN and CDR2 SVGIG (reference sequence). The V segment lost 5 bases and the J segment 7 bases; nucleotides outside the gene matches: 7. The CDR3 is made up of 13 amino acids. Here the CDR3 DNA reads TGTGCCTGGTCCAGGGGGCAGGAGCAGCCCCAGCATTTT. This translates into CAWSRGQEQPQHF.